One sample yielded the 28 T cell receptor beta chains listed below, sequenced in a study of metastatic and nonmetastatic thyroid tumors. MiXCR re-clonotyped the PCR reads for TCRdb. The sample shows some 30,000 clones, less than 20% of them seen only once. Nobody among the patients had been given any treatment before thyroid surgery. Sequencing was performed on blood. The receptors were gathered from a female donor with papillary thyroid cancer or a benign thyroid nodule (not recorded which). Some clones in this sample may be carry-over from other donors' samples.

This clone was observed many times. The V call is TRBV19, the J call TRBJ2-2; 9 nucleotides agree with TRBD1. Germline-derived CDR1 and CDR2 are LNHDA and SQIVND (reference sequence). V gave up 5 bases and J gave up 1 base; unmatched junction bases: 5. The CDR3 is 16 amino acids. The CDR3 loop is CASSSMDRGNTGELFF. CDR3 sequence (DNA): TGTGCCAGTAGTTCCATGGACAGGGGGAACACCGGGGAGCTGTTTTTT.

This clone was picked up many times. A read error may explain this, as a much larger clone is one base away. The CDR3 region is CSALGGGRNTEAFF. The CDR3 DNA follows: TGCAGTGCCCTCGGCGGGGGGCGGAACACTGAAGCTTTCTTT. The chain links TRBV20-1 to TRBJ1-1; perhaps TRBD1 as D (6 bases). The CDR3 length is 14 residues. V gave up 6 bases and J gave up 1 base, with 15 bases separating them. Per the germline V gene, CDR1 is DFQATT and CDR2 is SNEGSKA (reference sequence).

This clone was detected a few times. The CDR3 is CASSDRNTIYF. CDR3 nucleotides: TGTGCCAGCAGCGATAGAAACACCATATATTTT. This chain uses TRBV9 with TRBJ1-3; D gene unclear. The CDR3 is made up of 11 amino acids. The germline CDR1 and CDR2 sequences are SGDLS and YYNGEE. V dropped 3 bases and J dropped 5 bases, with 3 bases sitting between them.

The chain is built from TRBV20-1 and TRBJ1-6; D is unresolved. Trimming left V 2 bases short and J 5 bases short, with 7 bases between. CDR3 length equals 13 residues. The germline V gene encodes CDR1 DFQATT and CDR2 SNEGSKA (reference sequence). The CDR3 loop is CSARRPNNSPLHF. The CDR3 DNA sequence: TGCAGTGCTAGAAGACCCAATAATTCACCCCTCCACTTT.

In its sample, this clone was seen many times. Since the CDR3 does not end with the conserved phenylalanine or tryptophan, this likely comes from a read error. This chain connects TRBV2 to TRBJ2-2; 12 bases line up with TRBD2. The germline CDR1 and CDR2 sequences are SNHLY and FYNNEI. This CDR3 contains 17 residues. Trimming removed 3 bases from V and 7 bases from J; junction bases left unmatched: 9. CDR3 DNA sequence: TGTGCCAGCAGTGACATAGCTAGCGGGAGGGCCGGCGGGGAGCTGTTTTCT. This gives the protein CASSDIASGRAGGELFS.

This clone appeared many times. The gene calls are TRBV6-1 and TRBJ1-1; 9 nucleotides line up with TRBD1. Trimming took 6 bases from V and 4 from J; bases not matched to a gene: 3. The V gene's germline CDR1 is MNHNS and CDR2 SASEGT. This CDR3 contains 13 residues. Here the CDR3 reads CASRQGAITEAFF. DNA of the CDR3: TGTGCCAGCAGACAGGGGGCGATCACTGAAGCTTTCTTT.

By sample share, this clone is medium-sized. The chain is built from TRBV3-1 and TRBJ2-2; 9 positions match TRBD2. CDR3 length: 14 amino acids. The V and J ends lost 3 bases and 5 bases, in that order; junction bases with no gene match: 1. Germline CDR1 and CDR2: LGHDT and YNNKEL (reference sequence). In DNA, the CDR3 is TGTGCCAGCAGCCAGCGGGAGGGAACCGGGGAGCTGTTTTTT. Protein product: CASSQREGTGELFF.

The chain links TRBV7-9 to TRBJ2-3; TRBD2 matches at 8 bases. V gave up 2 bases and J gave up 4 bases; unmatched junction bases: 2. The CDR3 spans 14 residues. Per the germline V gene, CDR1 is SEHNR and CDR2 is FQNEAQ (reference sequence). CDR3 residues: CASSLSGSSDTQYF. In DNA, the CDR3 is TGTGCCAGCAGCTTAAGCGGGAGCTCAGATACGCAGTATTTT. Complete variable domain (other parts from reference TRBV7-9 and TRBJ2-3): DTGVSQNPRHKITKRGQNVTFRCDPISEHNRLYWYRQTLGQGPEFLTYFQNEAQLEKSRLLSDRFSAERPKGSFSTLEIQRTEQGDSAMYLCASSLSGSSDTQYFGPGTRLTVL.

This clone was detected many times. The chain combines TRBV19 with TRBJ2-3, with TRBD2 matching over 8 bases. Germline values: CDR1 LNHDA, CDR2 SQIVND (reference sequence). V shed 5 bases and J 4 bases; nucleotides not matched to a gene: 11. CDR3 length equals 16 residues. CDR3 protein: CASSLEAGETADTQYF. CDR3 DNA: TGTGCCAGTAGTTTGGAAGCGGGAGAGACCGCAGATACGCAGTATTTT. Based on the CDR3 plus reference TRBV19 and TRBJ2-3, the full variable domain is DGGITQSPKYLFRKEGQNVTLSCEQNLNHDAMYWYRQDPGQGLRLIYYSQIVNDFQKGDIAEGYSVSREKKESFPLTVTSAQKNPTAFYLCASSLEAGETADTQYFGPGTRLTVL.

This clone showed up many times. This rearrangement joins TRBV2 to TRBJ2-7, with 8 positions matching TRBD2. The V gene end was trimmed by 6 bases and the J gene end by 5 bases; junction bases not matched to a gene: 12. This CDR3 has 15 residues. Germline CDR1 is SNHLY and CDR2 is FYNNEI. In DNA, the CDR3 is TGTGCCAGCAGCGAACCCAGCGGGAGTTTAAACGAGCAGTACTTC. This sequence encodes CASSEPSGSLNEQYF. The whole variable domain, filled in from reference TRBV2 and TRBJ2-7, reads EPEVTQTPSHQVTQMGQEVILRCVPISNHLYFYWYRQILGQKVEFLVSFYNNEISEKSEIFDDQFSVERPDGSNFTLKIRSTKLEDSAMYFCASSEPSGSLNEQYFGPGTRLTVT.

This rearrangement joins TRBV19 to TRBJ1-1, with D perhaps TRBD1 (5 bases). The V and J ends lost 4 bases and 0 bases respectively, with 9 bases between them. CDR1 is LNHDA, CDR2 SQIVND, per germline (reference sequence). This CDR3 contains 14 residues. The CDR3 spells CASSTGRMNTEAFF. CDR3 nucleotides: TGTGCCAGTAGTACGGGACGGATGAACACTGAAGCTTTCTTT.

This clone was counted at least ten times. The V gene is TRBV12-3 or TRBV12-4, the J gene TRBJ2-3; tentative D call: TRBD2 (6 bases). The CDR3 runs to 14 residues. V shed 3 bases and J shed 2 bases, with 9 bases lying between them. CDR3 DNA: TGTGCCAGCAGTTTGGGGACTCTCACAGATACGCAGTATTTT. It translates to CASSLGTLTDTQYF.

Ten or more counts support this clone. V usage is TRBV7-6 and J usage is TRBJ2-7; tentative D call: TRBD1 (5 bases). Trimming cost V 4 bases and J 0 bases, with 13 bases left between them. CDR1 is SGHVS and CDR2 is FNYEAQ in the germline V gene. The CDR3 runs 15 residues. CDR3 sequence reads: CASSSGTGSSYEQYF. The CDR3, as DNA: TGTGCCAGCAGCTCGGGTACAGGTAGCTCCTACGAGCAGTACTTC. The full variable domain, rest sourced from reference TRBV7-6 and TRBJ2-7, is GAGVSQSPRYKVTKRGQDVALRCDPISGHVSLYWYRQALGQGPEFLTYFNYEAQQDKSGLPNDRFSAERPEGSISTLTIQRTEQRDSAMYRCASSSGTGSSYEQYFGPGTRLTVT.

This clone was observed a few times. The genes are TRBV6-1 and TRBJ2-7, with a tentative D call TRBD1 (6 bases). Germline CDR1 and CDR2: MNHNS and SASEGT. The length of the CDR3 is 15 residues. V was trimmed by 7 bases and J by 1 base, leaving 17 bases between them. Here the CDR3 DNA reads TGTGCCAGCACCTCGTCACAGGGACCATCCTACGAGCAGTACTTC. Its translation: CASTSSQGPSYEQYF.

This clone was observed a few times. The J gene is TRBJ1-5, the V gene TRBV6-1; unclear D gene. The CDR3 loop spans 16 amino acids. Trimming pared 4 bases from V and 1 base from J, leaving 14 bases between. Germline values: CDR1 MNHNS, CDR2 SASEGT. CDR3 sequence: CASSGGGVGSNQPQHF. DNA of the CDR3: TGTGCCAGCAGTGGTGGTGGGGTCGGGAGCAATCAGCCCCAGCATTTT.

The genes are TRBV7-2 and TRBJ2-3; 9 bases align to TRBD2. The CDR3 contains 15 residues. Trimming removed 5 bases from V and 2 bases from J; junction bases left unmatched: 5. Germline assignment: CDR1 SGHTA and CDR2 FQGNSA. The CDR3 protein is CASSLSGGFTDTQYF. CDR3 nucleotides: TGTGCCAGCAGCCTGAGCGGGGGGTTCACAGATACGCAGTATTTT.

This clone came up a few times. Sequence at one end of the junction differs from germline and may be a read error. The J gene is TRBJ2-5, the V gene TRBV6-1; 10 nucleotides line up with TRBD2. The CDR3 runs 16 residues. CDR1 and CDR2 (germline): MNHNS, SASEGT. The chain's CDR3 is CASSELAGVGQEIQYF. As DNA, the CDR3 is TGTGCCAGCAGTGAACTAGCGGGGGTGGGTCAAGAGATCCAGTACTTC.

This clone was detected many times. The chain couples TRBV2 to TRBJ1-6; a weak D match, TRBD1 (5 bases). V dropped 4 bases and J dropped 7 bases, with 8 bases sitting between them. The CDR3 spans 13 residues. Germline CDR1 reads SNHLY; CDR2 reads FYNNEI. CDR3 residues: CASSGTPNSPLHF. The CDR3 nucleotides read TGTGCCAGCAGTGGGACACCCAATTCACCCCTCCACTTT. The full variable domain, completed using reference TRBV2 and TRBJ1-6, is EPEVTQTPSHQVTQMGQEVILRCVPISNHLYFYWYRQILGQKVEFLVSFYNNEISEKSEIFDDQFSVERPDGSNFTLKIRSTKLEDSAMYFCASSGTPNSPLHFGNGTRLTVT.

This clone was seen many times. The chain employs TRBV5-1 and TRBJ2-4; tentative D call: TRBD2 (5 bases). The CDR3 sequence is 17 residues long. CDR1 and CDR2 (germline): SGHRS, YFSETQ. Trimming stripped 1 base from V and 0 bases from J, with 14 bases between. CDR3 nucleotide sequence: TGCGCCAGCAGCTTGCGTGCGGGTACTCTAGCCAAAAACATTCAGTACTTC. It encodes CASSLRAGTLAKNIQYF.

This clone occurred many times. V gene TRBV12-3 or TRBV12-4 combines with J gene TRBJ2-1; D is undetermined. V was shortened by 5 bases and J by 4 bases, with 12 bases between the two germline ends. CDR3 length equals 14 residues. As DNA, the CDR3 is TGTGCCAGCAGTAGAAGAGCCAGTTACAATGAGCAGTTCTTC. Its protein product is CASSRRASYNEQFF.

This clone was recorded at least ten times. The genes are TRBV5-4 and TRBJ2-7; tentatively, D is TRBD2 (5 bases). CDR3 length: 15 residues. V was clipped by 0 bases and J by 2 bases, with 12 bases between them. The V gene's germline CDR1 is SGHNT and CDR2 YYREEE (reference sequence). The CDR3 DNA follows: TGTGCCAGCAGCTTGGGGGGAGTCCTGACCTACGAGCAGTACTTC. This encodes CASSLGGVLTYEQYF.

This clone was counted only a few times. The chain joins TRBV6-1 to TRBJ1-2; tentative D call: TRBD1 (5 bases). V shed 6 bases and J shed 0 bases, with 8 bases lying between them. Per germline, CDR1 MNHNS and CDR2 SASEGT. The CDR3 contains 13 residues. CDR3 protein: CASSQGANYGYTF. The CDR3 DNA is TGTGCCAGCAGCCAGGGAGCTAACTATGGCTACACCTTC.

This chain links TRBV7-2 with TRBJ2-7; TRBD2 agrees at 14 bases. V shed 6 bases and J 2 bases; nucleotides not matched to a gene: 9. The germline gives CDR1 SGHTA, CDR2 FQGNSA. The CDR3 runs 17 residues. CDR3 sequence reads: CASRLTGTSGRTYEQYF. DNA of the CDR3: TGTGCCAGCAGATTAACGGGGACTAGCGGGAGAACCTACGAGCAGTACTTC.

This clone was counted at least ten times. This chain links TRBV27 with TRBJ2-1; possible D gene TRBD1, 7 bases. The CDR3 is 13 residues long. Germline values: CDR1 MNHEY, CDR2 SMNVEV (reference sequence). V was trimmed by 5 bases and J by 7 bases, leaving 12 bases between them. CDR3 sequence: CASSTRGQNEQFF. The CDR3, as DNA: TGTGCCAGCAGTACGCGGGGACAGAATGAGCAGTTCTTC.

This clone was seen repeatedly, ten times or more. The chain uses TRBV5-1 and TRBJ1-2; possibly TRBD1 for D (5 bases). Trimming stripped 3 bases from V and 1 base from J, with 13 bases between. Germline V gives CDR1 SGHRS, CDR2 YFSETQ. The CDR3 spans 15 residues. The CDR3 here is CASSSPRGRNYGYTF. The CDR3 DNA sequence: TGCGCCAGCAGCTCTCCACGGGGCCGTAACTATGGCTACACCTTC.

Relative to its sample, this clone is medium-sized. The V and J genes are TRBV7-9 and TRBJ2-2, with D tentatively TRBD1 or TRBD2 (6 bases each). The CDR3 spans 15 residues. CDR1 is SEHNR and CDR2 is FQNEAQ in the germline V gene (reference sequence). The V end was cut by 4 bases, the J end by 5 bases, with 14 bases between. The CDR3 DNA sequence: TGTGCCAGCAGCTCAATGGGGGGCGCAACCGGGGAGCTGTTTTTT. Protein: CASSSMGGATGELFF.

This clone was seen a few times. The rearrangement links TRBV30 to TRBJ2-3; D ambiguous. Trimming removed 2 bases at V and 0 bases at J, with 12 bases between. CDR1 is GTSNPN and CDR2 is SVGIG in the germline V gene (reference sequence). The CDR3 loop spans 15 amino acids. The CDR3 DNA reads as TGTGCCTGGAGTAACGCCTTCTCTAGCACAGATACGCAGTATTTT. Translated, it gives CAWSNAFSSTDTQYF.

This clone was counted ten times or more. This may come from a read error, since a much larger clone is one base off. V usage is TRBV6-1 and J usage is TRBJ1-2, with 7 bases fitting TRBD1. J gave up 2 bases and V 5 bases, and 5 bases lay outside the gene matches. CDR3 length: 14 residues. In germline, CDR1 is MNHNS, CDR2 SASEGT. The CDR3 protein is CASSRDRLNYGYTF. Written as DNA, the CDR3 is TGTGCCAGCAGTAGGGACAGACTAAACTATGGCTACACCTTC.